Listed here is a single TCR beta chain. The antigen remains undetermined. Samples were assayed with immunoSEQ v3.0 at survey level. Assay used: immunoSEQ multiplex PCR; TCRdb lists only in-frame clones, some missing. The profile shows roughly 50,000 clones, about 88% of them singletons. With 3 bases removed from V and 6 bases from J, the gap between germline ends came to 12 bases. The CDR3 spans 13 residues. Germline V gene sequence: CDR1 LNHNV, CDR2 YYDKDF (reference sequence). Post-ART PBMC samples numbered at least two per donor, and pre-ART ones at least one. The data derive from a study of long-term antiretroviral therapy in people with HIV. Study-level background: First collections came about a decade before the 2015 immediate-ART recommendation. Study-wide findings and caveats: Among HIV repertoires, CDR3 length ranges were narrower than those of controls. For ART adherence, viral resistance and therapy changes, no data were available.

Sequencing used unsorted PBMCs, obtained 0.8 years after starting antiretroviral therapy. This sequence originates from a woman aged 18-29 years with HIV. V gene TRBV15 combines with J gene TRBJ2-7; no firm D call. This CDR3 reads CATSRVRLVEQYF. The CDR3 nucleotides read TGTGCCACCAGCAGGGTAAGACTCGTCGAGCAGTACTTC. The entire variable domain, with the rest obtained from reference TRBV15 and TRBJ2-7, is as follows: DAMVIQNPRYQVTQFGKPVTLSCSQTLNHNVMYWYQQKSSQAPKLLFHYYDKDFNNEADTPDNFQSRRPNTSFCFLDIRSPGLGDTAMYLCATSRVRLVEQYFGPGTRLTVT.